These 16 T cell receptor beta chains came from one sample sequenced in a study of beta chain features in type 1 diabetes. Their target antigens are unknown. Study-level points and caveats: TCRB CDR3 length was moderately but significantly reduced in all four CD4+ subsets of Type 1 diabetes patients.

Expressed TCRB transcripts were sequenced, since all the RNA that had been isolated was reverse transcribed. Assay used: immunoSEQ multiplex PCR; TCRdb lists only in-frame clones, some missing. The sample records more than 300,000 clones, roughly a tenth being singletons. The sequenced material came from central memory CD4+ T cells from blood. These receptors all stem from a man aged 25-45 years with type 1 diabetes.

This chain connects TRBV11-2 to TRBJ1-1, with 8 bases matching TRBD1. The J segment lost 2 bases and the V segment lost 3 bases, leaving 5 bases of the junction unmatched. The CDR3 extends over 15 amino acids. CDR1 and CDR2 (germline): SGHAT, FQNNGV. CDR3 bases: TGTGCCAGCAGCTTGACAGGGGTAGGTAACACTGAAGCTTTCTTT. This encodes CASSLTGVGNTEAFF.

The DNA for the CDR3 is TGTGCCAGCAGCCGACGGAGCGAACGAGACTATGGCTACACCTTC. Its translation: CASSRRSERDYGYTF. The chain joins TRBV5-6 to TRBJ1-2; D remains ambiguous. CDR1 SGHDT and CDR2 YYEEEE come from the germline V gene. Trimming removed 4 bases at V and 3 bases at J, with 16 bases between. This CDR3 contains 15 residues.

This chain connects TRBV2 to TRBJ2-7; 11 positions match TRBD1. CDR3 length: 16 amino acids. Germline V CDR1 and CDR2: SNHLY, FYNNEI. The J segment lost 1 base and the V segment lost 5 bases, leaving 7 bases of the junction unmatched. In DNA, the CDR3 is TGTGCCAGCAGTCCATCGGACAGGGGGCCTTCCTACGAGCAGTACTTC. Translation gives CASSPSDRGPSYEQYF.

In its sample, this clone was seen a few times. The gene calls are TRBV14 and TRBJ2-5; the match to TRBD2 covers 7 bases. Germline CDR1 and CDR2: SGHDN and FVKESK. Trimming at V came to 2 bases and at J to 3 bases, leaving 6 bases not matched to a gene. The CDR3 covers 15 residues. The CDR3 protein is CASSQPAGIKETQYF. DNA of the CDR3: TGTGCCAGCAGCCAACCAGCGGGGATAAAAGAGACCCAGTACTTC.

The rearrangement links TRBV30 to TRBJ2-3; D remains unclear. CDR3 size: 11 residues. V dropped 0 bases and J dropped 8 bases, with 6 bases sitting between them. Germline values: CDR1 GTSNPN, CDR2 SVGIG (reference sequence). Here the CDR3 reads CAWSVGVTQYF. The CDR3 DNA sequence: TGTGCCTGGAGTGTTGGTGTTACGCAGTATTTT.

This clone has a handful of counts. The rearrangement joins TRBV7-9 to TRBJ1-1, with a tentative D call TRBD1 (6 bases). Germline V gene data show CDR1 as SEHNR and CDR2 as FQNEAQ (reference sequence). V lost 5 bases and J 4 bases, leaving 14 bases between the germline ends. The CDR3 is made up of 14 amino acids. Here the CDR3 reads CASSPTRGSTEAFF. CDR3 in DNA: TGTGCCAGCAGCCCAACGAGGGGGAGCACTGAAGCTTTCTTT. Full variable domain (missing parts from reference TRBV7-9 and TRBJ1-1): DTGVSQNPRHKITKRGQNVTFRCDPISEHNRLYWYRQTLGQGPEFLTYFQNEAQLEKSRLLSDRFSAERPKGSFSTLEIQRTEQGDSAMYLCASSPTRGSTEAFFGQGTRLTVV.

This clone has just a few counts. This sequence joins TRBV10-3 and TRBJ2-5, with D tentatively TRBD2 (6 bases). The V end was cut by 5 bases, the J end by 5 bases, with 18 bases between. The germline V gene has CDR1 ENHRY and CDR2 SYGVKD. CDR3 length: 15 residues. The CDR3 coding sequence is TGTGCCATCAGTCGAGGACCCCCGGAGGGGGAGACCCAGTACTTC. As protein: CAISRGPPEGETQYF.

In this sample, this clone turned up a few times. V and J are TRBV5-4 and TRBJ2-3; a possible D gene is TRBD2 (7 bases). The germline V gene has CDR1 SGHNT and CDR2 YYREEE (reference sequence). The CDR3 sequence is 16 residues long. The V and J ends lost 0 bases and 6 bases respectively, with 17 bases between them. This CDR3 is CASSLEVTGGQDTQYF. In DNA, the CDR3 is TGTGCCAGCAGCTTGGAGGTAACGGGGGGCCAGGATACGCAGTATTTT.

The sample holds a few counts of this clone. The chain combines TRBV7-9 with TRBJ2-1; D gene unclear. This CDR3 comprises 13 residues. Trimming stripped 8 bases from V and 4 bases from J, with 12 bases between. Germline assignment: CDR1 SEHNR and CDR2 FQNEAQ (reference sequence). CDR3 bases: TGTGCCAGCGGCGAGGCAGCTTACAATGAGCAGTTCTTC. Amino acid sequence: CASGEAAYNEQFF.

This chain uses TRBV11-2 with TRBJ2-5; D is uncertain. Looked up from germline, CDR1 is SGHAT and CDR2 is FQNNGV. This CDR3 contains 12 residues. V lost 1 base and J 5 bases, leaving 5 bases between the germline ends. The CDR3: CASSLGHETQYF. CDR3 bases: TGTGCCAGCAGCTTAGGCCACGAGACCCAGTACTTC.

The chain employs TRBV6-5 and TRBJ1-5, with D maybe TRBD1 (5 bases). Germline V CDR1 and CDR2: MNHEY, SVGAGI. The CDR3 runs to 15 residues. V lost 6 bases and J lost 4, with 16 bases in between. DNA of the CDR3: TGTGCCAGCAGGCCCCGGGCAGGGTGGAATCAGCCCCAGCATTTT. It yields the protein CASRPRAGWNQPQHF.

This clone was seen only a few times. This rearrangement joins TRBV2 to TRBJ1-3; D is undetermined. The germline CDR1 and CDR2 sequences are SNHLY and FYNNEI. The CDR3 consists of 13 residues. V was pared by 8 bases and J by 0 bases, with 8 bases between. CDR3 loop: CASQESSGNTIYF. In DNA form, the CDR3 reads TGTGCCAGCCAGGAGAGCTCTGGAAACACCATATATTTT. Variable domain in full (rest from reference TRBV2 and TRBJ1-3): EPEVTQTPSHQVTQMGQEVILRCVPISNHLYFYWYRQILGQKVEFLVSFYNNEISEKSEIFDDQFSVERPDGSNFTLKIRSTKLEDSAMYFCASQESSGNTIYFGEGSWLTVV.

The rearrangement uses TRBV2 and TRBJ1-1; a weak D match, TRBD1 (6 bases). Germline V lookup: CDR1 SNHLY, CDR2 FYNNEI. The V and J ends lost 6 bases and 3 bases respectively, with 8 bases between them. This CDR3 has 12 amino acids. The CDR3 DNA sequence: TGTGCCAGCAGGGACAGCTACACTGAAGCTTTCTTT. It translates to CASRDSYTEAFF.

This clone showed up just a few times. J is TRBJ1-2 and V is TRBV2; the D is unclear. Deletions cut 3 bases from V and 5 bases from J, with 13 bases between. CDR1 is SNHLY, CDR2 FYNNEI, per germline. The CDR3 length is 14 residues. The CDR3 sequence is CASSDRAGGYGYTF. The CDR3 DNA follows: TGTGCCAGCAGTGATAGAGCAGGAGGGTATGGCTACACCTTC. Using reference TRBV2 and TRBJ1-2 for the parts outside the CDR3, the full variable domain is EPEVTQTPSHQVTQMGQEVILRCVPISNHLYFYWYRQILGQKVEFLVSFYNNEISEKSEIFDDQFSVERPDGSNFTLKIRSTKLEDSAMYFCASSDRAGGYGYTFGSGTRLTVV.

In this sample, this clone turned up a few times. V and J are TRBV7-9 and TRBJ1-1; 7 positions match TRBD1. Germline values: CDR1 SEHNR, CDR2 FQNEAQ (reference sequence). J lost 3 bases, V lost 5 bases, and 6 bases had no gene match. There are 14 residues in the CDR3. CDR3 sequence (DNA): TGTGCCAGCAGCGTCACAGGGGCGGACACTGAAGCTTTCTTT. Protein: CASSVTGADTEAFF.

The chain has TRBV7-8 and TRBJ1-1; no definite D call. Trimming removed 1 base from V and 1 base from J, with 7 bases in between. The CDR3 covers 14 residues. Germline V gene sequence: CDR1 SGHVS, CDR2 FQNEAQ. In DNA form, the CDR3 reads TGTGCCAGCAGCTTAGTATCTGGGAACACTGAAGCTTTCTTT. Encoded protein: CASSLVSGNTEAFF.